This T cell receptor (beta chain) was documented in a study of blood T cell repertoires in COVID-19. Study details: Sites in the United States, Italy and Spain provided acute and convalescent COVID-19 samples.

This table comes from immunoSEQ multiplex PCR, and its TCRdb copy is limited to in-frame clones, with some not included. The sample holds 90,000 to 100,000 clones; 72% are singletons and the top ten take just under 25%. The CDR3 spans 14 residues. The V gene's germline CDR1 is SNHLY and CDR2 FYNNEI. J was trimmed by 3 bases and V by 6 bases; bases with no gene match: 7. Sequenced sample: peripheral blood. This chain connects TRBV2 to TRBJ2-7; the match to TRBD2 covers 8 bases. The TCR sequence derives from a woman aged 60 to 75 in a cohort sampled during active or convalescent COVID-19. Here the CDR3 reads CASREERGSYEQYF. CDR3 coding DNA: TGTGCCAGCAGAGAGGAGCGGGGGAGCTACGAGCAGTACTTC.